This record looks at one T cell receptor (beta chain) sequence and its context. Its specificity is not known. The CDR3 runs 12 residues. Germline CDR1 MNHEY, CDR2 SVGEGT. This sample was taken from a study of CXCR3-negative and CXCR3-positive naive CD8 T cells. For the study at large: TRB reads totalled about 140 million, about 1.5 +/- 0.3 million per library. Points from the study as a whole: Naive CXCR3-negative cells resembled naive CXCR3-positive cells in TRBV-TRBJ usage; memory cells differed. Diversity proved comparably high across both naive subsets and much lower in memory CD8+ cells. TRB CDR3s of CXCR3-positive naive cells were more hydrophobic than those of CXCR3-negative naive cells.

The TRB libraries of cDNA were built by UMI-labeled 5' RACE. With the 5' RACE reads reprocessed, TCRdb shows one record per CDR3 protein and no DNA. The sample's table shows some 120,000 distinct CDR3 sequences. V gene TRBV6-2 or TRBV6-3 combines with J gene TRBJ2-1. This TCR derives from a human donor in good health. Some clones in this sample may be carry-over from other donors' samples. Specimen: naive CXCR3+ CD8+ T cells from blood. As for subset: CD45RO-CCR7+CD27+CD95- naive CD8+ T cells expressing CXCR3 (TNR3+). CDR3 residues: CASSPAYNEQFF.